This TCR beta chain emerged from a study of CD8+CD57+ T cells in acquired aplastic anemia. Study outcomes and limitations: Controls and patients did not differ significantly in CD8+ Simpson's diversity.

This CDR3 is 16 amino acids long. CDR1 and CDR2 from the germline V gene are SGHVS and FNYEAQ. Trimming removed 5 bases from V and 5 bases from J; junction bases left unmatched: 5. Comment on this clonotype: Its target is not known.

Template material for TCR beta VDJ and CDR3 profiling consisted of genomic DNA. TCRdb fed the reads into MiXCR, producing one record per CDR3 protein. Among roughly 190,000 distinct CDR3 sequences listed, about 53% were seen once. The receptor comes from a human donor in good health, serving as a control. Specimen: sorted CD4+, CD8+, or CD8+CD57+ T cells (not recorded which) from PBMCs. The chain joins TRBV7-6 to TRBJ2-1; 14 bases are a match to TRBD2. DNA for the CDR3: TGTGCCAGCAGCCCTGGGACTAGCGGGGGCCACAATGAGCAGTTCTTC. Encoded protein: CASSPGTSGGHNEQFF. Using reference TRBV7-6 and TRBJ2-1 for the parts outside the CDR3, the full variable domain is GAGVSQSPRYKVTKRGQDVALRCDPISGHVSLYWYRQALGQGPEFLTYFNYEAQQDKSGLPNDRFSAERPEGSISTLTIQRTEQRDSAMYRCASSPGTSGGHNEQFFGPGTRLTVL.